The clone carrying this TCR beta chain was picked up one time. As originally analysed: How many nucleated cells were present was estimated from reference gene primer amplification. The table came from immunoSEQ multiplex PCR; TCRdb's copy has only in-frame clones and leaves some out. V and J calls plus clone size are reproduced from that table; the DNA served to infer D and trimming. There are some 11,000 clones in the sample; about 90% occur only once, and roughly a tenth lies in the top ten. These data are taken from a study of blood T cell repertoires in COVID-19. With 0 bases removed from V and 2 bases from J, the gap between germline ends came to 8 bases. Looked up from germline, CDR1 is SGHRS and CDR2 is YFSETQ. The CDR3 totals 14 residues.

The V call is TRBV5-1, the J call TRBJ1-1; D unclear. The sequence derives from a human donor in a cohort sampled during active COVID-19. The sequenced sample was peripheral blood. CDR3 coding DNA: TGCGCCAGCAGCTTGGACACGGGTAACACTGAAGCTTTCTTT. Protein: CASSLDTGNTEAFF.